Each of the 28 T cell receptor beta chains below was sequenced from the same sample in a study of cytomegalovirus exposure and HLA in healthy donors. The study ran its PCR with 60 Vbeta and 13 Jbeta primers. This table comes from immunoSEQ multiplex PCR, and its TCRdb copy is limited to in-frame clones, with some not included. Seen here are around 130,000 clones, 84% observed once, and the top ten hold 2% to 3%. Sequencing input: PBMCs. These receptors were obtained from a man aged 45 to 65 in good health and CMV-seronegative.

This clone was detected only a few times. The chain joins TRBV29-1 to TRBJ2-5, with TRBD1 as a possible D gene (6 bases). Germline CDR1 SQVTM, CDR2 ANQGSEA. CDR3 size: 13 residues. V was cut by 4 bases and J by 4 bases, with 13 bases left in between. In DNA form, the CDR3 reads TGCAGCGTTGGGCCAGGGGACGCAGAGACCCAGTACTTC. This translates into CSVGPGDAETQYF.

The rearrangement uses TRBV7-9 and TRBJ2-7; D is unresolved. Germline-derived CDR1 and CDR2 are SEHNR and FQNEAQ (reference sequence). V gave up 5 bases and J gave up 1 base, with 9 bases separating them. This CDR3 contains 13 residues. As DNA, the CDR3 is TGTGCCAGCAGCGATCGGTATTCCTACGAGCAGTACTTC. This gives the protein CASSDRYSYEQYF.

The genes are TRBV5-6 and TRBJ2-2, with 9 nucleotides matching TRBD1. The V gene's germline CDR1 is SGHDT and CDR2 YYEEEE. The CDR3 spans 16 residues. Losses at the gene ends were 1 base for V and 6 bases for J; bases not matched to a gene: 7. CDR3 DNA: TGTGCCAGCAGCTTGTCCGGACAGGGGATCCCCGGGGAGCTGTTTTTT. Its protein product is CASSLSGQGIPGELFF.

This clone was recorded once. This chain joins TRBV4-1 and TRBJ1-1; D call uncertain. Germline CDR1 is MGHRA and CDR2 is YSYEKL. V was shortened by 1 base and J by 6 bases, with 9 bases between the two germline ends. This CDR3 spans 13 amino acids. CDR3 sequence (DNA): TGCGCCAGCAGCCAAGTAGGTAGCGCTGAAGCTTTCTTT. This codes for CASSQVGSAEAFF.

This chain connects TRBV28 to TRBJ2-1, with D hard to call. The CDR3 consists of 14 residues. CDR1 and CDR2 from the germline V gene are MDHEN and SYDVKM. The V and J ends lost 3 bases and 4 bases respectively, with 10 bases between them. This CDR3 is CASSLQPTYNEQFF. The CDR3 DNA reads as TGTGCCAGCAGTTTGCAACCAACTTACAATGAGCAGTTCTTC.

J is TRBJ2-3 and V is TRBV19; D remains ambiguous. CDR1 is LNHDA, CDR2 SQIVND, per germline (reference sequence). V gave up 3 bases and J gave up 1 base, with 11 bases separating them. This CDR3 comprises 15 residues. The CDR3 nucleotides read TGTGCCAGTAGTATGAACCGACTTGGCACAGATACGCAGTATTTT. Translation: CASSMNRLGTDTQYF. Full variable domain (outside the CDR3, taken from reference TRBV19 and TRBJ2-3): DGGITQSPKYLFRKEGQNVTLSCEQNLNHDAMYWYRQDPGQGLRLIYYSQIVNDFQKGDIAEGYSVSREKKESFPLTVTSAQKNPTAFYLCASSMNRLGTDTQYFGPGTRLTVL.

The chain couples TRBV14 to TRBJ2-7; 9 nucleotides line up with TRBD1. The V gene's germline CDR1 is SGHDN and CDR2 FVKESK. The ends lost 5 bases at V and 2 bases at J; junction bases unmatched: 13. This CDR3 is built from 17 residues. The CDR3 region is CASSKRMGTGIPYEQYF. As DNA, the CDR3 is TGTGCCAGCAGCAAAAGGATGGGGACAGGGATCCCCTACGAGCAGTACTTC.

The V gene is TRBV6-5, the J gene TRBJ1-2; no definite D call. The V gene's germline CDR1 is MNHEY and CDR2 SVGAGI. V was trimmed by 2 bases and J by 6 bases, leaving 10 bases between them. The CDR3 length is 13 residues. CDR3 bases: TGTGCCAGCAGTTACAGACATGACAATGGCTACACCTTC. This gives the protein CASSYRHDNGYTF.

The table lists this clone with a count of one. The genes are TRBV19 and TRBJ1-6; a weak D match, TRBD1 (6 bases). The germline V gene encodes CDR1 LNHDA and CDR2 SQIVND (reference sequence). Trimming left V 3 bases short and J 0 bases short, with 12 bases between. The CDR3 spans 17 residues. The CDR3 region has the DNA TGTGCCAGTAGTATGGGGGCAAGGGGCTCCTATAATTCACCCCTCCACTTT. Amino acids: CASSMGARGSYNSPLHF.

The chain employs TRBV27 and TRBJ1-4, with a weak D call TRBD1 (5 bases). V was shortened by 4 bases and J by 0 bases, with 9 bases between the two germline ends. Germline-derived CDR1 and CDR2 are MNHEY and SMNVEV (reference sequence). The CDR3 is made up of 15 amino acids. CDR3 DNA sequence: TGTGCCAGCAGTTCCCCGGGGGCAACTAATGAAAAACTGTTTTTT. Protein product: CASSSPGATNEKLFF.

On this clone: The identical CDR3 is also encoded by other nucleotide sequences in the sample. This chain joins TRBV10-3 and TRBJ1-6, with a possible D match to TRBD1 (5 bases). Between the trimmed V and J ends, which lost 4 bases and 1 base, there was a span of 14 bases. The CDR3 runs 17 residues. Germline loops: CDR1 ENHRY, CDR2 SYGVKD. As DNA, the CDR3 is TGTGCCATCAGTGGGGACTCCCCCGGATCCTATAATTCACCCCTCCACTTT. This sequence encodes CAISGDSPGSYNSPLHF.

This clone occurred a few times. The CDR3 sequence is CASSWWTGRNQPQHF. CDR3 nucleotides: TGCGCCAGCAGCTGGTGGACAGGGCGCAATCAGCCCCAGCATTTT. The rearrangement links TRBV5-1 to TRBJ1-5; TRBD1 agrees at 8 bases. Germline CDR1 SGHRS, CDR2 YFSETQ. The CDR3 sequence is 15 residues long. Trimming at V came to 3 bases and at J to 2 bases, leaving 4 bases not matched to a gene.

The chain combines TRBV6-1 with TRBJ2-7; tentatively, D is TRBD1 (6 bases). The CDR3 consists of 16 residues. The ends were cut back, 2 bases at V and 3 bases at J, with 17 bases in the middle. In germline, CDR1 is MNHNS, CDR2 SASEGT. The CDR3 loop reads CASSEFRGAGGYEQYF. DNA for the CDR3: TGTGCCAGCAGTGAATTCAGGGGTGCGGGCGGCTACGAGCAGTACTTC.

The table lists this clone with a count of one. V is TRBV6-5 and J is TRBJ2-7, with 7 bases fitting TRBD1. This CDR3 is 14 amino acids long. Looked up from germline, CDR1 is MNHEY and CDR2 is SVGAGI. After removal of 5 bases from V and 3 bases from J, the junction contained 7 bases not matched to a gene. The CDR3 region has the DNA TGTGCCAGCAGTAGATACAGGGGTCGCTACGAGCAGTACTTC. This codes for CASSRYRGRYEQYF.

The V and J genes are TRBV6-5 and TRBJ2-2, with 9 bases aligning to TRBD2. V shed 2 bases, J shed 3 bases, and the junction held 4 bases outside the gene matches. The CDR3 has 16 amino acids. Germline V gives CDR1 MNHEY, CDR2 SVGAGI. This chain's CDR3 is CASSYRAGGDTGELFF. The CDR3 region has the DNA TGTGCCAGCAGTTACCGCGCGGGGGGGGACACCGGGGAGCTGTTTTTT.

The chain is built from TRBV12-5 and TRBJ1-1; tentative D call: TRBD1 (5 bases). CDR1 is LGHNT, CDR2 FRNRAP, per germline. The CDR3 is 13 amino acids. V lost 1 base, J lost 8 bases, and 11 bases lay in between. The CDR3 spells CASGLDQGGEAFF. CDR3 nucleotide sequence: TGTGCTAGTGGTTTGGACCAGGGAGGCGAAGCTTTCTTT.

The rearrangement links TRBV5-1 to TRBJ2-7, with D uncertain. Trimming removed 0 bases at V and 1 base at J, with 8 bases between. Germline CDR1 and CDR2: SGHRS and YFSETQ. The CDR3 is made up of 14 amino acids. CDR3 amino acids: CASSLDVTSYEQYF. The CDR3 nucleotides are TGCGCCAGCAGCTTGGACGTGACTTCCTACGAGCAGTACTTC.

This clone has more than one count but fewer than ten. The V gene is TRBV29-1, the J gene TRBJ1-1; unclear D gene. This CDR3 is 12 amino acids long. Germline CDR1 SQVTM, CDR2 ANQGSEA. The V end lost 4 bases, the J end lost 6 bases, and 12 bases lay between the germline ends. In DNA form, the CDR3 reads TGCAGCGTTGTAAGAGGAGTAGCTGAAGCTTTCTTT. This translates into CSVVRGVAEAFF.

This chain links TRBV4-1 with TRBJ1-2; no definite D call. V was trimmed by 0 bases and J by 3 bases, leaving 8 bases between them. The CDR3 covers 14 residues. Germline V lookup: CDR1 MGHRA, CDR2 YSYEKL. The CDR3 sequence: CASSQDERDYGYTF. The CDR3 DNA reads as TGCGCCAGCAGCCAAGATGAAAGAGACTATGGCTACACCTTC.

The table lists this clone with a count of one. The V gene is TRBV4-1, the J gene TRBJ2-7, with 10 bases matching TRBD2. V was pared by 2 bases and J by 2 bases, with 3 bases of the junction left unmatched. In germline, CDR1 is MGHRA, CDR2 YSYEKL. The CDR3 is 15 residues long. The DNA of the CDR3 is TGCGCCAGCAGCCAACTAGCGGGGGATGCCTACGAGCAGTACTTC. As protein: CASSQLAGDAYEQYF.

V gene TRBV19 combines with J gene TRBJ1-2; possibly TRBD1 for D (5 bases). V lost 7 bases and J lost 4, with 13 bases in between. The germline gives CDR1 LNHDA, CDR2 SQIVND (reference sequence). The CDR3 has 13 amino acids. CDR3 sequence (DNA): TGTGCCAGTATGAGGAGGGGAGTCTATGGCTACACCTTC. It codes for CASMRRGVYGYTF. The whole variable domain, remainder taken from reference TRBV19 and TRBJ1-2, is DGGITQSPKYLFRKEGQNVTLSCEQNLNHDAMYWYRQDPGQGLRLIYYSQIVNDFQKGDIAEGYSVSREKKESFPLTVTSAQKNPTAFYLCASMRRGVYGYTFGSGTRLTVV.

On this clone: At one boundary the junction diverges from the germline segment, which might be a read error. The DNA of the CDR3 is TGTGCCAGCAGTCAAGGCGGGACAGGGGGCAATGGCTACACCTTC. Protein: CASSQGGTGGNGYTF. The V call is TRBV4-2, the J call TRBJ1-2; TRBD1 matches at 12 bases. Germline V gives CDR1 LGHNA, CDR2 YNFKEQ. The CDR3 is 15 amino acids.

V is TRBV5-1 and J is TRBJ1-4, with 8 bases matching TRBD1. V was clipped by 0 bases and J by 10 bases; unmatched bases: 8. CDR1 SGHRS and CDR2 YFSETQ come from the germline V gene. The CDR3 has 15 amino acids. CDR3 region: CASSLATDREGKLFF. The CDR3 DNA follows: TGCGCCAGCAGCTTGGCGACGGACAGGGAAGGAAAACTGTTTTTT.

The chain employs TRBV5-4 and TRBJ1-2; 9 bases agree with TRBD1. Per germline, CDR1 SGHNT and CDR2 YYREEE (reference sequence). The CDR3 loop spans 16 amino acids. Trimming removed 4 bases from V and 1 base from J; junction bases left unmatched: 8. In DNA, the CDR3 is TGTGCCAGCAGCGGGGGACAGGGTCAGAATAACTATGGCTACACCTTC. Protein: CASSGGQGQNNYGYTF.

This chain joins TRBV2 and TRBJ1-2; possible D gene TRBD1, 5 bases. Germline CDR1 SNHLY, CDR2 FYNNEI. Trimming removed 8 bases at V and 4 bases at J, with 14 bases between. The CDR3 consists of 13 residues. CDR3 nucleotides: TGTGCCAGCGGAGGGGAGGTGGGCTATGGCTACACCTTC. Its translation: CASGGEVGYGYTF.

The gene calls are TRBV14 and TRBJ1-3; D call uncertain. V lost 4 bases and J lost 9, with 10 bases in between. The germline gives CDR1 SGHDN, CDR2 FVKESK. This CDR3 has 12 residues. The CDR3 DNA is TGTGCCAGCAGCCCCAGCGGTCGCACCATATATTTT. This gives the protein CASSPSGRTIYF.

The rearrangement joins TRBV6-1 to TRBJ2-5, with D possibly TRBD2 on 6 matching bases. This CDR3 has 13 amino acids. Per germline, CDR1 MNHNS and CDR2 SASEGT. The germline V and J ends were trimmed by 4 bases and 5 bases, with 11 bases remaining between them. CDR3: CASSGRVWETQYF. CDR3 bases: TGTGCCAGCAGTGGGAGGGTTTGGGAGACCCAGTACTTC.

The V and J genes are TRBV7-9 and TRBJ1-1, with 9 bases that match TRBD1. J was trimmed by 4 bases and V by 5 bases; bases with no gene match: 8. This CDR3 is 15 amino acids long. Germline V lookup: CDR1 SEHNR, CDR2 FQNEAQ (reference sequence). DNA for the CDR3: TGTGCCAGCAGCCAGATACAGGGGGCCGTCACTGAAGCTTTCTTT. Translated: CASSQIQGAVTEAFF.